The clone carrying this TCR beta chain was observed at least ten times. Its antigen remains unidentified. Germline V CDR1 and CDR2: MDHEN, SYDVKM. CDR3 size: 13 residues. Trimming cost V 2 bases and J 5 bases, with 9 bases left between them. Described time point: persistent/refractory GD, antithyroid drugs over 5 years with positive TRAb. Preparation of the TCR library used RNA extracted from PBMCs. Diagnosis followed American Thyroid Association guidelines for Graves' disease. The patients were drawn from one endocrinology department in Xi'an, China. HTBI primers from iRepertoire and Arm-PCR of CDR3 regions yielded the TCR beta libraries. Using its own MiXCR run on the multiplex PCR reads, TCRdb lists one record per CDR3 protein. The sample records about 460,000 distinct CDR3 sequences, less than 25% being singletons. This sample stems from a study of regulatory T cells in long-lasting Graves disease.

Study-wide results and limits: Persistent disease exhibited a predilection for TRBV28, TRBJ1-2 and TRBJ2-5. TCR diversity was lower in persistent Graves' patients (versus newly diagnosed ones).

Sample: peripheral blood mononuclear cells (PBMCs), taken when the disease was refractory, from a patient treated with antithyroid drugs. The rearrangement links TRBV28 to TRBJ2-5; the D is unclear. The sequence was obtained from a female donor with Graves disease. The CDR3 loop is CASSLGSLETQYF. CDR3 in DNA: TGTGCCAGCAGTTTAGGGTCCTTGGAGACCCAGTACTTC.